This is a list of T cell receptor beta chains from one sample in a study of brain T cells in children with intractable seizures. TCRdb's copy holds only in-frame clones and misses some; the assay was immunoSEQ multiplex PCR. The sample shows about 340,000 clones, roughly 93% of them seen only once. This material consisted of peripheral blood, taken 4 to 5 months after surgery. The origin of the receptors is a boy under three years old with tuberous sclerosis and intractable seizures. Each CDR3 is given with its conserved first and last residue. The D gene is left open where the match is weak. The size entry is marked missing in some rows and otherwise reads once, few, many or a size class.

v_call	clone_size	j_call	d_call	cdr3_aa	cdr3_nt
TRBV27	few	TRBJ1-5	.	CASSLREGWQPQHF	TGTGCCAGCAGTTTAAGGGAGGGATGGCAGCCCCAGCATTTT
TRBV6-6	.	TRBJ1-5	TRBD1	CASSTSDRVRQPQHF	TGTGCCAGCAGTACCTCTGACAGGGTTCGGCAGCCCCAGCATTTT
TRBV28	.	TRBJ2-1	TRBD2	CASTEVGLAGIYNEQFF	TGTGCCAGCACCGAGGTAGGACTAGCGGGGATCTACAATGAGCAGTTCTTC
TRBV11-3	.	TRBJ2-5	TRBD2	CASSPLWTSGKQETQYF	TGTGCCAGCAGCCCCTTGTGGACTAGCGGGAAGCAAGAGACCCAGTACTTC
TRBV9	.	TRBJ1-3	.	CASSVADSGNTIYF	TGTGCCAGCAGCGTAGCCGACTCTGGAAACACCATATATTTT
TRBV2	.	TRBJ1-1	.	CASTTVLGTEAFF	TGTGCCAGCACTACAGTCCTGGGGACTGAAGCTTTCTTT
TRBV11-3	.	TRBJ2-2	TRBD2	CASSSGLARATGELFF	TGTGCCAGCAGCTCCGGACTAGCCAGGGCTACCGGGGAGCTGTTTTTT
TRBV1	.	TRBJ2-1	.	CTSSQGTRASYNEQFF	TGCACCAGCAGCCAGGGGACCCGCGCATCCTACAATGAGCAGTTCTTC
TRBV12-3/TRBV12-4	.	TRBJ2-7	.	CASSSDLGGEQYF	TGTGCCAGCAGTTCTGACCTAGGGGGCGAGCAGTACTTC
TRBV7-8	.	TRBJ2-4	.	CASSLEGSSLNIQYF	TGTGCCAGCAGCTTAGAGGGGTCATCATTAAACATTCAGTACTTC
TRBV9	once	TRBJ1-2	.	CASSEDGTFNYGYAF	TGTGCCAGCAGCGAGGACGGGACTTTTAACTATGGCTACGCCTTC
TRBV7-6	.	TRBJ1-2	TRBD1	CASSLATGPPYGYTF	TGTGCCAGCAGCTTAGCGACAGGGCCCCCATATGGCTACACCTTC
TRBV4-1	few	TRBJ1-5	.	CASSQVNSNQPQHF	TGCGCCAGCAGCCAAGTCAATAGCAATCAGCCCCAGCATTTT
TRBV19	few	TRBJ1-1	.	CASSAPGRHRTEAFF	TGTGCCAGTAGTGCCCCAGGGAGGCACAGAACTGAAGCTTTCTTT
TRBV19	.	TRBJ2-1	.	CASSIGQYNEQFF	TGTGCCAGTAGTATTGGACAGTACAATGAGCAGTTCTTC
TRBV4-1	.	TRBJ2-7	.	CASSQDRGGLYEQYF	TGCGCCAGCAGCCAAGATAGAGGGGGGCTGTACGAGCAGTACTTC
TRBV24-1	once	TRBJ2-3	.	CATSDGKRHTDTQYF	TGTGCCACCAGTGATGGCAAGAGACACACAGATACGCAGTATTTT
TRBV12-3/TRBV12-4	.	TRBJ1-2	TRBD1	CASSLQGARGYTF	TGTGCCAGCAGTCTACAGGGGGCGCGAGGCTACACCTTC
TRBV19	.	TRBJ1-1	TRBD1	CASSTTGGTEAFF	TGTGCCAGTAGTACAACAGGGGGCACTGAAGCTTTCTTT
TRBV7-9	.	TRBJ2-7	TRBD1	CASSWTGTGHEQYF	TGTGCCAGCAGCTGGACAGGGACCGGCCACGAGCAGTACTTC
TRBV2	.	TRBJ1-2	.	CASSETPPRVSYGYTF	TGTGCCAGCAGTGAAACACCTCCGAGGGTCTCCTATGGCTACACCTTC
TRBV10-2	.	TRBJ2-7	TRBD2	CASRPQLAGGTYEQYF	TGCGCCAGCAGACCACAACTAGCGGGGGGAACCTACGAGCAGTACTTC
TRBV18	.	TRBJ1-2	.	CASSPLPAANDYTF	TGTGCCAGCTCACCATTACCGGCCGCAAATGACTACACCTTC
TRBV3-1/TRBV3-2	.	TRBJ2-5	.	CASSQGVWDQGTQYF	TGTGCCAGCAGCCAAGGAGTCTGGGACCAAGGGACCCAGTACTTC
TRBV6-1	.	TRBJ2-7	TRBD2	CASSEHRAGDLNEQYF	TGTGCCAGCAGTGAACATAGAGCGGGAGACCTCAACGAGCAGTACTTC
TRBV11-2	.	TRBJ2-1	TRBD1	CASSLGYGQGLYNEQFF	TGTGCCAGCAGCTTAGGATATGGACAGGGCTTATACAATGAGCAGTTCTTC
TRBV7-9	.	TRBJ1-1	TRBD1	CASSLIQGVSNTEAFF	TGTGCCAGCAGCTTAATACAGGGGGTTTCGAACACTGAAGCTTTCTTT
TRBV6-6	few	TRBJ2-7	.	CASSYAYAYEQYF	TGTGCCAGCAGTTACGCGTATGCCTACGAGCAGTACTTC
TRBV28	few	TRBJ2-7	.	CASSGQSTSYEQYF	TGTGCCAGCAGTGGACAGTCGACCTCCTACGAGCAGTACTTC
TRBV10-1	.	TRBJ2-7	.	CASSEKREVYEQYF	TGCGCCAGCAGTGAGAAACGGGAAGTCTACGAGCAGTACTTC
TRBV7-7	.	TRBJ2-1	.	CASSYSTGYPYNEQFF	TGTGCTAGCAGTTACTCAACAGGGTACCCCTACAATGAGCAGTTCTTC
TRBV18	.	TRBJ2-7	.	CASSPDRSYEQYF	TGTGCCAGCTCACCCGACCGCTCCTACGAGCAGTACTTC
TRBV6-2/TRBV6-3	.	TRBJ2-5	.	CASSYFVSQETQYF	TGTGCCAGCAGTTATTTCGTTTCCCAAGAGACCCAGTACTTC
TRBV29-1	.	TRBJ1-5	.	CSASNRASGSQHF	TGCAGCGCCTCTAACAGGGCCTCAGGGTCCCAGCATTTT
TRBV7-2	.	TRBJ1-2	.	CASSEGNVGVYGYTF	TGTGCCAGCAGCGAAGGGAATGTCGGAGTCTATGGCTACACCTTC
TRBV27	.	TRBJ1-6	.	CASRLLQGNSPLHF	TGTGCCAGCAGACTCCTCCAGGGTAATTCACCCCTCCACTTT
TRBV7-9	.	TRBJ2-7	.	CASSLGQSSYEQYF	TGTGCCAGCAGCTTGGGACAAAGCTCCTACGAGCAGTACTTC
TRBV24-1	.	TRBJ2-1	.	CATSDFTSTDEQFF	TGTGCCACCAGTGATTTTACTAGTACCGATGAGCAGTTCTTC
TRBV12-3/TRBV12-4	.	TRBJ1-1	.	CASSLTGNTEAFF	TGTGCCAGCAGCCTAACAGGTAACACTGAAGCTTTCTTT
TRBV4-1	.	TRBJ2-5	TRBD2	CASSQHALAGGYQETQYF	TGCGCCAGCAGCCAACACGCTTTAGCGGGGGGTTACCAAGAGACCCAGTACTTC
TRBV10-1	.	TRBJ2-2	.	CASSELRVVEENTGELFF	TGCGCCAGCAGTGAGTTGAGGGTGGTGGAGGAAAACACCGGGGAGCTGTTTTTT
TRBV6-1	.	TRBJ1-2	.	CASSEGGQLWGYGYTF	TGTGCCAGCAGTGAAGGAGGACAGCTATGGGGATATGGCTACACCTTC
TRBV5-1	.	TRBJ2-3	TRBD2	CASSFASGGGDTQYF	TGCGCCAGCAGCTTTGCTAGCGGGGGTGGAGATACGCAGTATTTT
TRBV5-6	few	TRBJ2-6	.	CASTSTGANVLTF	TGTGCCAGCACCAGTACTGGGGCCAACGTCCTGACTTTC
TRBV25-1	.	TRBJ1-4	.	CASSEQGLSNEKLFF	TGTGCCAGCAGTGAACAGGGGCTATCCAATGAAAAACTGTTTTTT
TRBV4-1	.	TRBJ1-2	.	CASSQTGTYSYPYGYTF	TGCGCCAGCAGCCAAACCGGGACATACTCTTATCCCTATGGCTACACCTTC
TRBV12-3/TRBV12-4	.	TRBJ2-7	TRBD1	CASSTGGVYEQYF	TGTGCCAGCAGCACAGGGGGCGTTTACGAGCAGTACTTC
TRBV5-1	.	TRBJ1-2	.	CASSLAPERSYTF	TGCGCCAGCAGCTTGGCACCCGAGAGGAGCTACACCTTC
TRBV24-1	.	TRBJ1-1	TRBD1	CATSDSGTVNTEAFF	TGTGCCACCAGTGATTCCGGGACAGTGAACACTGAAGCTTTCTTT
TRBV19	.	TRBJ2-7	TRBD1	CASRISGTGPYEQYF	TGTGCCAGTAGGATTTCCGGGACAGGACCCTACGAGCAGTACTTC